This TCR beta chain was profiled in a study of blood T cell repertoires in COVID-19. The wider study: Samples representing acute and convalescent COVID-19 were sourced from the United States, Italy and Spain. Nucleic acid was either cDNA or gDNA, and it came from T cells, B-cell-depleted T cells, or PBMCs.

The authors' processing: Estimation of nucleated cell counts relied on the amplification of reference gene primers. The repertoire was sequenced with immunoSEQ multiplex PCR; TCRdb's copy has only in-frame clones and lacks some. From that table come the V and J calls and clone size; the DNA was used to work out D and trimming. The top ten hold about 1.9% of the sample, which has approximately 76,000 clones, 86% seen once. Trimming took 6 bases from V and 1 from J, leaving 13 bases between them. Germline loops: CDR1 MDHEN, CDR2 SYDVKM. The CDR3 extends over 15 amino acids. The TCR comes from a woman in her sixties with acute or convalescent COVID-19. Specimen: peripheral blood. This sequence joins TRBV28 and TRBJ1-5, with no clear D. The CDR3 DNA is TGTGCCAGCAGCCGTCAGACTTCCAGCAATCAGCCCCAGCATTTT. This codes for CASSRQTSSNQPQHF.